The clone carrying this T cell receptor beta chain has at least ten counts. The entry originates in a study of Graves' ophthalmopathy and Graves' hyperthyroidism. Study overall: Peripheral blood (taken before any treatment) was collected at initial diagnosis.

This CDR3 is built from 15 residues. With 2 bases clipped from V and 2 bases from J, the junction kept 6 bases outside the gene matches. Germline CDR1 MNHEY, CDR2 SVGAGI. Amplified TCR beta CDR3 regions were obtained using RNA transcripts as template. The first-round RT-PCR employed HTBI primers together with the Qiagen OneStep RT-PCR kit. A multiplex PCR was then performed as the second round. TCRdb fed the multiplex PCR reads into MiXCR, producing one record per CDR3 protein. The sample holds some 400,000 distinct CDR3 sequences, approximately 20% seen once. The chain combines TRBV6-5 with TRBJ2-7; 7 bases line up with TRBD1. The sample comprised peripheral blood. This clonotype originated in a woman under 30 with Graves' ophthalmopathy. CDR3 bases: TGTGCCAGCAGTTACCCCAGTGGACAGGCCTACGAGCAGTACTTC. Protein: CASSYPSGQAYEQYF.